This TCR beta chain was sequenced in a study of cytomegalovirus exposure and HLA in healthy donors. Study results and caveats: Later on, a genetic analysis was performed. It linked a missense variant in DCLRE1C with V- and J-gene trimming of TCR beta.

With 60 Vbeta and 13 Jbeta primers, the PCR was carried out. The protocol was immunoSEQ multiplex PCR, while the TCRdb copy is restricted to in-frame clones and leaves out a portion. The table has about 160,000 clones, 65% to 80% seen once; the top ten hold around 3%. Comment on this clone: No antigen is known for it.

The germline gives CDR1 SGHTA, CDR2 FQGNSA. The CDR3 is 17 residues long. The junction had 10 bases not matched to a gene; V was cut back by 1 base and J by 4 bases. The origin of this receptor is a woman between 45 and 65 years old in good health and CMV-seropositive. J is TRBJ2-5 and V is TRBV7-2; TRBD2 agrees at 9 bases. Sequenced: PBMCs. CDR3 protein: CASSLVVLAGVGETQYF. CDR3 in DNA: TGTGCCAGCAGCTTAGTGGTATTAGCGGGGGTTGGAGAGACCCAGTACTTC. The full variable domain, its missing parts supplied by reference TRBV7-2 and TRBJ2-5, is GAGVSQSPSNKVTEKGKDVELRCDPISGHTALYWYRQSLGQGLEFLIYFQGNSAPDKSGLPSDRFSAERTGGSVSTLTIQRTQQEDSAVYLCASSLVVLAGVGETQYFGPGTRLLVL.